A selection of T cell receptor beta chains follows, all from one sample in a study of blood T cell repertoires in COVID-19. Sequenced by immunoSEQ multiplex PCR; TCRdb stores in-frame clones only, minus some. The data show roughly 250,000 clones, with 84% seen just once and over 8.5% held by the top ten. The sequenced sample consisted of peripheral blood. The receptors shown here come from a human donor in a cohort sampled during active COVID-19. Both conserved end residues are part of each CDR3. The D gene is left open where the match is weak. Not all rows give a size; the values are once, few, many and, for expanded clones, a class.

d_call j_call clone_size v_call cdr3_nt cdr3_aa
- TRBJ2-4 - TRBV7-2 TGTGCCAGCAGCCATAGATTACCGGGTGATCTAGCCAAAAACATTCAGTACTTC CASSHRLPGDLAKNIQYF
- TRBJ2-7 - TRBV5-8 TGTGCCACCTCAGGGTTCCGTTACGAGCAGTACTTC CATSGFRYEQYF
TRBD1 TRBJ1-2 few TRBV5-1 TGCGCCAGCAGTCCCGGGGGACAGGGGCCTGGCTACACCTTC CASSPGGQGPGYTF
TRBD2 TRBJ2-5 - TRBV19 TGTGCCAGTAGTCAGGGACTAGCGGGTAAGGCCCAGTACTTC CASSQGLAGKAQYF
TRBD1 TRBJ1-4 - TRBV2 TGTGCCAGCGGGCGTTGGGGGACAGGGAATGAAAAACTGTTTTTT CASGRWGTGNEKLFF
- TRBJ2-5 few TRBV2 TGTGCCAGCAGTGGGCAAACGAAGCAAGAGACCCAGTACTTC CASSGQTKQETQYF
- TRBJ1-1 - TRBV9 TGTGCCAGCAGCGCCCTCAACGGGGGTGTGAACACTGAAGCTTTCTTT CASSALNGGVNTEAFF
TRBD1 TRBJ1-1 - TRBV11-2 TGTGCCAGCAGCTCGACAGGGGGCGGGGAAGCTTTCTTT CASSSTGGGEAFF
- TRBJ1-4 - TRBV29-1 TGCAGCGTTGAACTCGGGAATGAAAAACTGTTTTTT CSVELGNEKLFF
TRBD2 TRBJ2-2 once TRBV2 TGTGCCAGCAGTGCAAAACTAGCGGGGGGAAACACCGGGGAGCTGTTTTTT CASSAKLAGGNTGELFF
TRBD1 TRBJ1-6 - TRBV4-1 TGCGCCAGCAGCCAAGACCCGGGACAGGGGAGTTCACCCCTCCACTTT CASSQDPGQGSSPLHF
TRBD1 TRBJ2-1 once TRBV10-1 TGCGCCAGCAGCCAGGGGACAGGGAATTACAATGAGCAGTTCTTC CASSQGTGNYNEQFF
- TRBJ1-6 - TRBV4-3 TGCGCCAGCAGCCAAGATGAACGGGGAAGAAATTCACCCCTCCACTTT CASSQDERGRNSPLHF
- TRBJ2-6 - TRBV27 TGTGCCAGCAGTTTTACTCGTAAGGGGGTTGGGGCCAACGTCCTGACTTTC CASSFTRKGVGANVLTF
TRBD1 TRBJ1-2 - TRBV29-1 TGCAGCGTAACGACAGGGAGGTATGGCTACACCTTC CSVTTGRYGYTF
TRBD2 TRBJ2-7 - TRBV18 TGTGCCAGCTCACGGGGGGGCTACGAGCAGTACTTC CASSRGGYEQYF
- TRBJ1-5 - TRBV6-5 TGTGCCAGCAGGGGGGCAGGGAGCGGCAATCAGCCCCAGCATTTT CASRGAGSGNQPQHF
- TRBJ2-7 - TRBV5-1 TGCGCCAGCAGCCCTATTCAGGGCGTAACCTACGAGCAGTACTTC CASSPIQGVTYEQYF
TRBD2 TRBJ2-5 - TRBV7-9 TGTGCCAGCAGCGAAGGGGCGGGGGTAGAGACCCAGTACTTC CASSEGAGVETQYF
TRBD1 TRBJ1-2 - TRBV5-1 TGCGCCAGCAGCTTGGCGCGGGACAGCGGAGCGAAAGCCTACACCTTC CASSLARDSGAKAYTF
- TRBJ1-5 - TRBV27 TGTGCCAGCAGTTTAAACGGGAGGCCCCAGCATTTT CASSLNGRPQHF
TRBD2 TRBJ2-3 - TRBV7-3 TGTGCCAGCAGCTTTCTAGCGGGCGGCACAGATACGCAGTATTTT CASSFLAGGTDTQYF
- TRBJ1-2 - TRBV7-9 TGTGCCGGAGAGACACAGGGTCACTATGGCTACACCTTC CAGETQGHYGYTF
- TRBJ2-7 once TRBV5-5 TGTGCCAGCAGCTTGTTAAGCACTATCTACGAGCAGTACTTC CASSLLSTIYEQYF
TRBD1 TRBJ1-6 - TRBV6-1 TGTGCCAGCAGTGAACAGGGGACAGCGGGTTCACCCCTCCACTTT CASSEQGTAGSPLHF
- TRBJ2-5 few TRBV4-2 TGTGCCAGCAGCGGGGGGGCCCAAGAGACCCAGTACTTC CASSGGAQETQYF
- TRBJ2-3 - TRBV6-4 TGTGCCAGCAGTGAGGGGGGGGCCACAGATACGCAGTATTTT CASSEGGATDTQYF
- TRBJ2-5 - TRBV6-2/TRBV6-3 TGTGCCAGCAGCACTAGGGGGGAGACCCAGTACTTC CASSTRGETQYF
TRBD1 TRBJ2-7 - TRBV5-1 TGCGCCAGCAGCGCCGGGACAGGGACCTACGAGCAGTACTTC CASSAGTGTYEQYF
TRBD1 TRBJ1-2 - TRBV11-2 TGTGCCAGCAGCCCAAGGGGGGACAGGCCCAAGGACTATGGCTACACCTTC CASSPRGDRPKDYGYTF
TRBD2 TRBJ2-3 once TRBV4-2 TGTGCCAGCAGCCAAGATCCCACCTCGACTAGCGGGGGGATCACAGATACGCAGTATTTT CASSQDPTSTSGGITDTQYF
TRBD1 TRBJ1-2 - TRBV6-5 TGTGCCAGCAGTTACAGGACAGGAGGTGGCTACACCTTC CASSYRTGGGYTF
TRBD2 TRBJ2-3 - TRBV2 TGTGCCAGCAAGCCCCTAACTAGCGGGAGGGCTTGGAGCACAGATACGCAGTATTTT CASKPLTSGRAWSTDTQYF
TRBD2 TRBJ2-1 - TRBV19 TGTGCCAGTACCCCCGGGACTAGCGGGAGGGGTGAGCAGTTCTTC CASTPGTSGRGEQFF
TRBD1 TRBJ1-6 few TRBV27 TGTGCCAGCAGTTTTAGCAGGGGGCGATCACCCCTCCACTTT CASSFSRGRSPLHF
TRBD1 TRBJ1-2 - TRBV7-2 TGTGCCAGCAACCGGGACAGGGGGTTCTATGGCTACACCTTC CASNRDRGFYGYTF
- TRBJ2-2 - TRBV5-6 TGTGCCAGCAGCTTGGTACAGGACTATGATATAGGGGAGCTGTTTTTT CASSLVQDYDIGELFF
- TRBJ2-3 - TRBV6-1 TGTGCCAGCAGTGAAGGAGGTAGCACAGATACGCAGTATTTT CASSEGGSTDTQYF